Listed here are 21 T cell receptor beta chains from one sample, sequenced in a study of blood T cell repertoires in COVID-19. Libraries were prepared by immunoSEQ multiplex PCR; TCRdb keeps only in-frame clonotypes and omits some of them. The sample lists some 100,000 clones; 88% were seen once. Sequencing was done on a sample of peripheral blood. The receptors derive from a woman at least 80 years old with active COVID-19.

The chain is built from TRBV3-1 (or the pseudogene TRBV3-2) and TRBJ2-1; possible D gene TRBD2, 6 bases. The CDR3 totals 17 residues. The germline gives CDR1 LGHDT, CDR2 YNNKEL (reference sequence). V dropped 4 bases and J dropped 7 bases, with 23 bases sitting between them. The CDR3 sequence: CASSRRASTQVWNEQFF. The CDR3 DNA reads as TGTGCCAGCAGCCGGAGGGCTAGCACACAAGTCTGGAATGAGCAGTTCTTC.

This clone occurred once. This chain joins TRBV5-4 and TRBJ1-4, with 9 nucleotides matching TRBD1. The germline V gene has CDR1 SGHNT and CDR2 YYREEE (reference sequence). V shed 4 bases, J shed 2 bases, and the junction held 6 bases outside the gene matches. This CDR3 is built from 16 residues. CDR3 DNA: TGTGCCAGCAGCGTACAGGGGGCGCCGACTAATGAAAAACTGTTTTTT. Its translation: CASSVQGAPTNEKLFF.

Note on this clone: In the same sample, other DNA sequences code for this CDR3. V is TRBV9 and J is TRBJ2-2; unclear D gene. V lost 0 bases and J lost 1, with 4 bases in between. The CDR3 has 14 residues. The germline gives CDR1 SGDLS, CDR2 YYNGEE. CDR3 nucleotide sequence: TGTGCCAGCAGCGTAGTACAGAACACCGGGGAGCTGTTTTTT. Translating it yields CASSVVQNTGELFF.

Note on this clone: The germline gene is not matched at one end of the junction; a read error may be the cause. This rearrangement joins TRBV3-1 (or the pseudogene TRBV3-2) to TRBJ2-5; 11 bases align to TRBD2. Per the germline V gene, CDR1 is LGHDT and CDR2 is YNNKEL (reference sequence). This CDR3 region has 14 residues. The CDR3 loop reads CAGSSGRARETQYF. The CDR3 coding sequence is TGTGCCGGCAGTAGCGGGAGGGCCAGAGAGACCCAGTACTTC.

The chain links TRBV4-2 to TRBJ1-1; 9 bases align to TRBD1. This CDR3 is built from 15 residues. J lost 1 base, V lost 1 base, and 1 base had no gene match. CDR1 is LGHNA, CDR2 YNFKEQ, per germline. The DNA for the CDR3 is TGTGCCAGCAGCCAAGGGGACAGGGAGAACACTGAAGCTTTCTTT. Encoded protein: CASSQGDRENTEAFF.

The chain links TRBV28 to TRBJ2-1, with 13 bases that match TRBD2. With V trimmed by 5 bases and J by 4 bases, 5 bases remained unmatched. This CDR3 comprises 16 residues. CDR1 and CDR2 (germline): MDHEN, SYDVKM. In DNA, the CDR3 is TGTGCCAGCAGTCCCAAGGGACTAGCGGGGTACAATGAGCAGTTCTTC. This codes for CASSPKGLAGYNEQFF.

This chain uses TRBV7-2 with TRBJ2-1; 8 bases are shared with TRBD1. V dropped 4 bases and J dropped 1; count of bases not matched to a gene: 3. This CDR3 has 15 residues. CDR1 is SGHTA, CDR2 FQGNSA, per germline. The CDR3: CASSSDRGSYNEQFF. In nucleotides, the CDR3 is TGTGCCAGCAGCTCTGACAGGGGATCCTACAATGAGCAGTTCTTC.

The J gene is TRBJ1-1, the V gene TRBV10-3; D unresolved. The V end lost 11 bases, the J end lost 1 base, and 8 bases lay between the germline ends. There are 11 residues in the CDR3. CDR1 ENHRY and CDR2 SYGVKD come from the germline V gene. In DNA, the CDR3 is TGTGCCGCCCACGGGAACACTGAAGCTTTCTTT. As protein: CAAHGNTEAFF.

This chain joins TRBV29-1 and TRBJ2-1, with a weak D call TRBD2 (6 bases). The CDR3 spans 12 residues. Trimming left V 2 bases short and J 10 bases short, with 12 bases between. CDR1 is SQVTM and CDR2 is ANQGSEA in the germline V gene. The CDR3 DNA reads as TGCAGCGTTGAATCCCGGGAGAAAGAGCAGTTCTTC. Protein: CSVESREKEQFF.

This rearrangement joins TRBV10-3 to TRBJ2-1, with 7 bases identical to TRBD1. Germline CDR1 ENHRY, CDR2 SYGVKD. This CDR3 is built from 17 residues. Germline trimming cut 8 bases from V and 9 bases from J; bases unmatched to any gene: 22. The CDR3 here is CAILFRQGKEGDAEQFF. CDR3 in DNA: TGTGCCATCCTATTTCGACAGGGAAAAGAGGGGGACGCTGAGCAGTTCTTC.

The gene calls are TRBV5-4 and TRBJ2-4; perhaps TRBD1 as D (6 bases). The CDR3 length is 14 residues. Germline loops: CDR1 SGHNT, CDR2 YYREEE (reference sequence). Trimming removed 1 base at V and 1 base at J, with 6 bases between. CDR3 residues: CASSLTGAKNIQYF. The DNA for the CDR3 is TGTGCCAGCAGCTTGACAGGGGCCAAAAACATTCAGTACTTC.

The chain combines TRBV28 with TRBJ1-1; D not resolved. Between the trimmed V and J ends, which lost 7 bases and 3 bases, there was a span of 21 bases. The germline gives CDR1 MDHEN, CDR2 SYDVKM. This CDR3 has 16 residues. The CDR3 DNA reads as TGTGCCAGCATCCTCCCCGGAGCTGCTTCTGACACTGAAGCTTTCTTT. Translating gives CASILPGAASDTEAFF.

This rearrangement joins TRBV19 to TRBJ2-7; D is possibly TRBD2 (6 bases). V lost 1 base, J lost 7 bases, and 11 bases lay in between. The germline V gene encodes CDR1 LNHDA and CDR2 SQIVND (reference sequence). This CDR3 is built from 13 residues. In nucleotides, the CDR3 is TGTGCCAGTAGTATAGCGGGAGTAGGGGAGCAGTACTTC. Translation gives CASSIAGVGEQYF. Full variable domain (outside the CDR3, taken from reference TRBV19 and TRBJ2-7): DGGITQSPKYLFRKEGQNVTLSCEQNLNHDAMYWYRQDPGQGLRLIYYSQIVNDFQKGDIAEGYSVSREKKESFPLTVTSAQKNPTAFYLCASSIAGVGEQYFGPGTRLTVT.

V usage is TRBV9 and J usage is TRBJ2-1, with TRBD2 identical over 7 bases. The length of the CDR3 is 15 residues. The germline V gene has CDR1 SGDLS and CDR2 YYNGEE. Germline trimming cut 4 bases from V and 2 bases from J; bases unmatched to any gene: 6. In DNA, the CDR3 is TGTGCCAGCAGCCCCGGGGGGTCCCCCTACAATGAGCAGTTCTTC. Translated: CASSPGGSPYNEQFF.

This chain joins TRBV24-1 and TRBJ1-2; TRBD1 agrees at 8 bases. Germline lookup yields CDR1 KGHDR and CDR2 SFDVKD. The CDR3 contains 15 residues. The junction had 4 bases not matched to a gene; V was cut back by 3 bases and J by 2 bases. CDR3 bases: TGTGCCACCAGTGATCCAGGACAGGGAAACTATGGCTACACCTTC. It yields the protein CATSDPGQGNYGYTF.

This chain connects TRBV7-9 to TRBJ2-1; tentatively, D is TRBD1 (5 bases). The CDR3 length is 15 residues. CDR1 and CDR2 from the germline V gene are SEHNR and FQNEAQ (reference sequence). The V gene lost 5 bases and the J gene lost 5 bases, with 16 bases spanning the gap. The CDR3 DNA reads as TGTGCCAGCAGCCAGACAGCGCCTAATCACAATGAGCAGTTCTTC. It is translated as CASSQTAPNHNEQFF.

This clone has just one count. The chain links TRBV7-9 to TRBJ2-2, with TRBD2 identical over 7 bases. The CDR3 is made up of 17 amino acids. After removal of 0 bases from V and 0 bases from J, the junction contained 4 bases not matched to a gene. CDR1 is SEHNR and CDR2 is FQNEAQ in the germline V gene (reference sequence). The CDR3 is CASSLARGTANTGELFF. The CDR3, as DNA: TGTGCCAGCAGCTTAGCGCGGGGGACGGCGAACACCGGGGAGCTGTTTTTT.

The gene calls are TRBV18 and TRBJ1-2; D gene ambiguous. Germline assignment: CDR1 KGHSH and CDR2 LQKENI. V was shortened by 3 bases and J by 8 bases, with 10 bases between the two germline ends. CDR3 length: 12 amino acids. This CDR3 reads CASSPGPSGYTF. The DNA for the CDR3 is TGTGCCAGCTCACCGGGCCCATCAGGCTACACCTTC.

The chain couples TRBV4-3 to TRBJ2-5; 7 bases are shared with TRBD1. CDR1 is LGHNA, CDR2 YSLEER, per germline. The CDR3 is made up of 16 amino acids. V trimming: 1 base; J trimming: 3 bases; junction bases outside the gene matches: 8. CDR3 sequence (DNA): TGCGCCAGCAGCCAAGTCAAATATGACAGGGAAGAGACCCAGTACTTC. Translating gives CASSQVKYDREETQYF.

CDR3 DNA sequence: TGTGCCAGCAGCCAAGGGCCGGGACAGGGATACGAGCAGTACTTC. Its translation: CASSQGPGQGYEQYF. The rearrangement uses TRBV4-2 and TRBJ2-7, with 9 positions matching TRBD1. Losses at the gene ends were 1 base for V and 4 bases for J; bases not matched to a gene: 5. CDR3 size: 15 residues. CDR1 and CDR2 (germline): LGHNA, YNFKEQ.

The chain recombines TRBV7-6 with TRBJ2-3, with 7 bases fitting TRBD2. Germline V gene data show CDR1 as SGHVS and CDR2 as FNYEAQ. V trimming: 4 bases; J trimming: 3 bases; junction bases outside the gene matches: 10. This CDR3 contains 16 residues. The CDR3 reads CASSSGGGGSTDTQYF. The CDR3 DNA sequence: TGTGCCAGCAGCTCAGGAGGAGGCGGGAGTACAGATACGCAGTATTTT.